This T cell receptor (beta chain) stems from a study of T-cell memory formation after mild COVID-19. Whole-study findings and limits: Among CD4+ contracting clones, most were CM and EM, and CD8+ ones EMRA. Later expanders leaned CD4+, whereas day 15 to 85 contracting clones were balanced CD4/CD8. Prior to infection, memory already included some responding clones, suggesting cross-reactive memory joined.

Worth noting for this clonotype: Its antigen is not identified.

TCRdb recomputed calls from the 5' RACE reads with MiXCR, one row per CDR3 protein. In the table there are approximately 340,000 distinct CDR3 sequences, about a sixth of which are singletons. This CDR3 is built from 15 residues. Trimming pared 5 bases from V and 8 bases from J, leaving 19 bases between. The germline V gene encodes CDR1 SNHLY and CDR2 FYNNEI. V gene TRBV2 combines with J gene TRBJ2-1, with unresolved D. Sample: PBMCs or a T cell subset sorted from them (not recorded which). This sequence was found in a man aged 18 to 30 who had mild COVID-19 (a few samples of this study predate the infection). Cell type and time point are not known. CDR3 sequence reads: CASSRDWTVLDEQFF. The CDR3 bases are TGTGCCAGCAGTCGTGACTGGACCGTTTTGGATGAGCAGTTCTTC.